Below, 12 T cell receptor beta chains from the same sample are listed, as sequenced in a study of T-cell memory formation after mild COVID-19. Each CDR3 protein is one row after TCRdb ran MiXCR on the 5' RACE reads. The table records around 530,000 distinct CDR3 sequences, less than 25% of them present only once. The material sequenced was PBMCs or a T cell subset sorted from them (not recorded which). The source is an adult woman who had mild COVID-19 (a few samples of this study predate the infection). Cell type and time point are not known.

This clonotype was seen only a few times. The chain combines TRBV7-2 with TRBJ1-5; 8 nucleotides agree with TRBD1. Germline trimming cut 5 bases from V and 3 bases from J; bases unmatched to any gene: 6. The CDR3 covers 15 residues. The germline gives CDR1 SGHTA, CDR2 FQGNSA. CDR3 nucleotide sequence: TGTGCCAGCAGCATAACGACAGGGGTCAATCAGCCCCAGCATTTT. This sequence encodes CASSITTGVNQPQHF.

This chain uses TRBV25-1 with TRBJ2-7; 8 bases are a match to TRBD1. The CDR3 runs to 15 residues. Trimming cost V 3 bases and J 3 bases; bases outside gene matches: 7. CDR1 is MGHDK, CDR2 SYGVNS, per germline. This chain's CDR3 is CASSDLDREGYEQYF. The CDR3 DNA follows: TGTGCCAGCAGTGACTTGGACAGGGAAGGCTACGAGCAGTACTTC.

This clonotype was observed a few times. The chain combines TRBV10-3 with TRBJ2-3; weak D call: TRBD1 (6 bases). The CDR3 spans 16 residues. Trimming took off 3 bases at V and 0 bases at J, with 13 bases between the two ends. Germline V gene data show CDR1 as ENHRY and CDR2 as SYGVKD. This CDR3 reads CAISDPQGLSTDTQYF. The CDR3 nucleotides are TGTGCCATCAGTGACCCCCAGGGGCTTAGCACAGATACGCAGTATTTT.

V usage is TRBV7-2 and J usage is TRBJ2-1, with 7 nucleotides matching TRBD2. Germline V gives CDR1 SGHTA, CDR2 FQGNSA. V lost 7 bases to trimming and J lost 0 bases; unmatched junction nucleotides: 3. The CDR3 covers 14 residues. CDR3 DNA sequence: TGTGCCAGCATGGGGGGGAGCTCCTACAATGAGCAGTTCTTC. Its protein product is CASMGGSSYNEQFF.

This clonotype was seen a handful of times. For the CDR3, the DNA is TGTGCCAGCAGCGGGGGACTAGCGGGGGCTAGCACAGATACGCAGTATTTT. This codes for CASSGGLAGASTDTQYF. The chain combines TRBV9 with TRBJ2-3; 14 bases fit TRBD2. The length of the CDR3 is 17 residues. Germline assignment: CDR1 SGDLS and CDR2 YYNGEE. V dropped 3 bases and J dropped 0; count of bases not matched to a gene: 3.

This clonotype has ten or more counts. The chain recombines TRBV7-2 with TRBJ2-7; 9 bases fit TRBD2. Unmatched junction bases numbered 14, after V lost 5 bases and J lost 3 bases. CDR1 is SGHTA, CDR2 FQGNSA, per germline. The CDR3 covers 17 residues. The CDR3 DNA is TGTGCCAGCAGCCCTACCCCCAGACTAGCGGTTGACTACGAGCAGTACTTC. This translates into CASSPTPRLAVDYEQYF.

The rearrangement uses TRBV7-6 and TRBJ2-1, with 8 nucleotides matching TRBD2. The CDR3 is 16 residues long. Trimming removed 5 bases from V and 4 bases from J; junction bases left unmatched: 10. Germline V lookup: CDR1 SGHVS, CDR2 FNYEAQ. CDR3 region: CASSPDPSSGYNEQFF. The DNA of the CDR3 is TGTGCCAGCAGCCCGGACCCGTCTAGCGGGTACAATGAGCAGTTCTTC.

This clonotype was counted between two and nine times. V and J are TRBV6-5 and TRBJ1-3; D remains unclear. The germline V and J ends were trimmed by 4 bases and 4 bases, with 14 bases remaining between them. The CDR3 sequence is 15 residues long. Germline CDR1 reads MNHEY; CDR2 reads SVGAGI. CDR3 sequence: CASSSDFVRGNTIYF. The CDR3 nucleotides are TGTGCCAGCAGTTCCGACTTCGTGCGAGGAAACACCATATATTTT.

The rearrangement links TRBV25-1 to TRBJ1-4; tentatively, D is TRBD1 (5 bases). The CDR3 extends over 20 amino acids. Germline V gene sequence: CDR1 MGHDK, CDR2 SYGVNS. V was clipped by 2 bases and J by 8 bases, with 30 bases between them. In DNA, the CDR3 is TGTGCCAGCAGTGAAGGTGTTCCCAAATTCGCCGGGGCCTTGGAAGAAAAACTGTTTTTT. Amino acids: CASSEGVPKFAGALEEKLFF.

The gene calls are TRBV7-2 and TRBJ1-4; D is undetermined. There are 16 residues in the CDR3. The germline V gene encodes CDR1 SGHTA and CDR2 FQGNSA. The germline V and J ends were trimmed by 5 bases and 0 bases, with 13 bases remaining between them. CDR3 DNA: TGTGCCAGCAGCCCCTATGGTGCGGCAACTAATGAAAAACTGTTTTTT. Translating gives CASSPYGAATNEKLFF.

The chain is built from TRBV6-2 or TRBV6-3 and TRBJ1-5, with a weak D call TRBD1 (5 bases). The CDR3 has 15 residues. Germline CDR1 reads MNHEY; CDR2 reads SVGEGT. V was shortened by 6 bases and J by 2 bases, with 14 bases between the two germline ends. The CDR3 here is CASRVYGTGNQPQHF. Written as DNA, the CDR3 is TGTGCCAGCAGGGTTTACGGGACTGGCAATCAGCCCCAGCATTTT.

The chain couples TRBV3-1 to TRBJ1-2; D gene unclear. CDR3 size: 13 residues. V lost 1 base and J 6 bases, leaving 9 bases between the germline ends. The germline V gene encodes CDR1 LGHDT and CDR2 YNNKEL (reference sequence). Here the CDR3 reads CASSQVRRDGYTF. DNA for the CDR3: TGTGCCAGCAGCCAAGTTAGGAGGGATGGCTACACCTTC.